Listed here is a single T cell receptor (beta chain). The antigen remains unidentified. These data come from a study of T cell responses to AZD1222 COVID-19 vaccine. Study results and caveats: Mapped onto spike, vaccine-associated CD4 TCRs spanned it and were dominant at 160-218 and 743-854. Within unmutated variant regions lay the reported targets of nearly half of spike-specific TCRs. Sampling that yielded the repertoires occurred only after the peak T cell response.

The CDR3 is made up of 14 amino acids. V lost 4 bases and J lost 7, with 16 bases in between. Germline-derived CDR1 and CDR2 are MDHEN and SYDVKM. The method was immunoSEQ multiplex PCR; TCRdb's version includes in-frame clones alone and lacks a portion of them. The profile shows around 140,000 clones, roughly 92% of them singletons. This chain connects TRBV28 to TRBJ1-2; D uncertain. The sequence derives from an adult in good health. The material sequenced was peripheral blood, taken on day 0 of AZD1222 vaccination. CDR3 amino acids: CASSSRMGPSGYTF. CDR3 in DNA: TGTGCCAGCAGTTCCCGGATGGGCCCCAGTGGCTACACCTTC.